Following are 21 T cell receptor beta chains from one sample sequenced in a study of sequential checkpoint blockade in melanoma. Here immunoSEQ multiplex PCR was the method, and the copy in TCRdb shows in-frame clones only, minus some. This sample carries 3,000 to 4,500 clones, roughly three fifths of them seen once, and the ten largest clones take around 78%. Sample treatment: randomized to nivolumab then ipilimumab (arm A) or the reverse (arm B). Sequencing was performed on CD8+ T cells sorted from blood (inferred from file names), taken from a patient given nivolumab and ipilimumab in sequence. The receptor set was obtained from a human donor with melanoma.

In the case of this clone: This likely came from a read error, as a far larger clone is one base away. This rearrangement joins TRBV6-5 to TRBJ1-2, with 8 bases identical to TRBD1. The J segment lost 8 bases and the V segment lost 6 bases, leaving 8 bases of the junction unmatched. Per the germline V gene, CDR1 is MNHEY and CDR2 is SVGAGI. This CDR3 has 13 amino acids. The CDR3 is CASSLAGGWGYTF. CDR3 DNA sequence: TGTGCCAGCAGCTTGGCAGGGGGCTGGGGCTACACCTTC.

The V call is TRBV6-5, the J call TRBJ2-3; tentatively, D is TRBD1 (5 bases). The V gene's germline CDR1 is MNHEY and CDR2 SVGAGI. Trimming cost V 5 bases and J 4 bases, with 10 bases left between them. This CDR3 is built from 13 residues. CDR3 DNA: TGTGCCAGCAGTCATAGGGGATCAGATACGCAGTATTTT. This codes for CASSHRGSDTQYF.

V is TRBV6-5 and J is TRBJ2-4; weak D call: TRBD2 (7 bases). Per germline, CDR1 MNHEY and CDR2 SVGAGI. The CDR3 has 13 amino acids. V was pared by 5 bases and J by 7 bases, with 12 bases between. The DNA for the CDR3 is TGTGCCAGCAGTCCAGGGGAGGGGAACATTCAGTACTTC. Translation: CASSPGEGNIQYF.

As for this clone: A far larger clone is one base from this, pointing to a likely read error. This sample includes further DNA sequences coding for the same CDR3. This CDR3 reads CASSLAGGWGYTF. As DNA, the CDR3 is TGTGCCAGCAGCTTGGCAGGGGGCTGGGGCTACACCTTC. J is TRBJ1-2 and V is TRBV7-6; TRBD1 agrees at 8 bases. The CDR3 is 13 residues long. V trimming: 3 bases; J trimming: 8 bases; junction bases outside the gene matches: 5. Germline-derived CDR1 and CDR2 are SGHVS and FNYEAQ.

The chain combines TRBV7-9 with TRBJ2-1; 13 bases match TRBD2. Germline assignment: CDR1 SEHNR and CDR2 FQNEAQ (reference sequence). J was trimmed by 7 bases and V by 5 bases; bases with no gene match: 8. The CDR3 is 16 amino acids. CDR3 sequence: CASSQESTSGGNEQFF. DNA of the CDR3: TGTGCCAGCAGCCAAGAGTCGACTAGCGGGGGGAATGAGCAGTTCTTC.

V usage is TRBV5-1 and J usage is TRBJ2-7; 7 bases fit TRBD1. The CDR3 contains 15 residues. V lost 2 bases, J lost 3 bases, and 8 bases stayed unmatched. Germline assignment: CDR1 SGHRS and CDR2 YFSETQ. DNA for the CDR3: TGCGCCAGCAGCTTTCTACAGGGGTCTAACTACGAGCAGTACTTC. Residues: CASSFLQGSNYEQYF.

The chain is built from TRBV4-2 and TRBJ2-7; TRBD1 matches 8 bases. V trimming: 5 bases; J trimming: 3 bases; junction bases outside the gene matches: 9. This CDR3 contains 15 residues. Germline CDR1 is LGHNA and CDR2 is YNFKEQ. The CDR3 sequence is CASSSGGQGGYEQYF. The CDR3 bases are TGTGCCAGCAGCTCCGGAGGACAGGGAGGCTACGAGCAGTACTTC.

The rearrangement uses TRBV12-5 and TRBJ1-1; D may be TRBD1 (5 bases). The length of the CDR3 is 13 residues. Germline CDR1 LGHNT, CDR2 FRNRAP. The V end was cut by 1 base, the J end by 4 bases, with 7 bases between. The CDR3 loop is CASGLAGPTEAFF. The DNA of the CDR3 is TGTGCTAGTGGTTTGGCAGGGCCCACTGAAGCTTTCTTT.

The V gene is TRBV29-1, the J gene TRBJ2-3, with 13 positions matching TRBD2. Germline CDR1 SQVTM, CDR2 ANQGSEA. V lost 0 bases and J lost 6; bases outside the gene matches: 6. The CDR3 has 16 amino acids. CDR3 loop: CSVEDSGLAGMDTQYF. DNA of the CDR3: TGCAGCGTTGAAGATTCGGGACTAGCGGGGATGGATACGCAGTATTTT.

The CDR3 reads CASSSGLELLTYNEQFF. CDR3 sequence (DNA): TGTGCCAGCAGCTCCGGACTAGAATTGTTAACGTACAATGAGCAGTTCTTC. The chain joins TRBV7-2 to TRBJ2-1; the match to TRBD2 covers 7 bases. The V and J ends lost 4 bases and 4 bases, in that order; junction bases with no gene match: 13. Germline V gene lookup returns CDR1 SGHTA and CDR2 FQGNSA. This CDR3 spans 17 amino acids.

This clone is categorized as medium-sized. The gene calls are TRBV19 and TRBJ1-4; no clear D. This CDR3 contains 12 residues. The germline V and J ends were trimmed by 2 bases and 8 bases, with 6 bases remaining between them. CDR1 and CDR2 from the germline V gene are LNHDA and SQIVND (reference sequence). The CDR3, as DNA: TGTGCCAGTAGTATACTGGAGGAAAAACTGTTTTTT. This sequence encodes CASSILEEKLFF.

This clone occurred once. The chain carries TRBV6-5 and TRBJ2-7; TRBD2 aligns across 8 bases. CDR3 length: 14 residues. Per the germline V gene, CDR1 is MNHEY and CDR2 is SVGAGI. With 8 bases clipped from V and 4 bases from J, the junction kept 10 bases outside the gene matches. CDR3 nucleotides: TGTGCCAGCTCGGGAGGGGGAGGGATTTACGAGCAGTACTTC. It is translated as CASSGGGGIYEQYF.

The chain joins TRBV4-2 to TRBJ2-3, with D maybe TRBD2 (6 bases). Germline assignment: CDR1 LGHNA and CDR2 YNFKEQ. The CDR3 length is 16 residues. Trimming pared 3 bases from V and 4 bases from J, leaving 17 bases between. CDR3 DNA: TGTGCCAGCAGCCACCCCCGGGACTTCGCCCCAGATACGCAGTATTTT. As protein: CASSHPRDFAPDTQYF.

This clone has a handful of counts. The chain employs TRBV4-2 and TRBJ2-7; 8 bases are shared with TRBD1. Germline loops: CDR1 LGHNA, CDR2 YNFKEQ. CDR3 length equals 14 residues. J lost 3 bases, V lost 9 bases, and 10 bases had no gene match. In nucleotides, the CDR3 is TGTGCCAGTAGTATCACAGGGGGTATCTACGAGCAGTACTTC. It translates to CASSITGGIYEQYF.

In regard to this clone: The junction differs from germline at one of its ends, possibly a read error. CDR3 in DNA: TGTGTCAGCAGCCGGGAACCCGGACTAGCCCAGAGCTCCTACAATGAGCAGTTCTTC. It codes for CVSSREPGLAQSSYNEQFF. The rearrangement uses TRBV7-3 and TRBJ2-1, with TRBD2 matching over 8 bases. The CDR3 is 19 residues long. Germline-derived CDR1 and CDR2 are SGHTA and FQGTGA.

The chain is built from TRBV4-3 and TRBJ2-1, with TRBD2 identical over 7 bases. J lost 8 bases, V lost 1 base, and 5 bases had no gene match. Per germline, CDR1 LGHNA and CDR2 YSLEER. CDR3 length equals 14 residues. CDR3 residues: CASSQVGGEHEQFF. For the CDR3, the DNA is TGCGCCAGCAGCCAAGTGGGGGGGGAGCATGAGCAGTTCTTC.

A note on this clone: Mismatch with germline at one junction end may stem from a read error. The same CDR3 arises from other DNA sequences in this sample as well. The chain has TRBV6-5 and TRBJ1-1; perhaps TRBD1 as D (5 bases). This CDR3 has 14 residues. The germline gives CDR1 MNHEY, CDR2 SVGAGI. The CDR3 is CASSYWQGDTEAFF. The CDR3 region has the DNA TGTGCCAGCAGTTACTGGCAGGGCGACACTGAAGCCTTCTTT.

The chain uses TRBV15 and TRBJ2-2, with 7 bases lining up with TRBD2. Germline CDR1 reads LNHNV; CDR2 reads YYDKDF (reference sequence). The CDR3 totals 17 residues. V dropped 0 bases and J dropped 4; count of bases not matched to a gene: 8. CDR3 DNA sequence: TGTGCCACCAGCAGAGATTTGGGAGGGGCACCCACCGGGGAGCTGTTTTTT. Protein product: CATSRDLGGAPTGELFF.

The chain links TRBV9 to TRBJ1-2, with D possibly TRBD1 on 6 matching bases. Germline V CDR1 and CDR2: SGDLS, YYNGEE. CDR3 length equals 15 residues. V was pared by 4 bases and J by 4 bases, with 17 bases between. CDR3 protein: CASSPGGGAGYGYTF. Here the CDR3 DNA reads TGTGCCAGCAGCCCGGGGGGGGGCGCGGGCTATGGCTACACCTTC.

By sample fraction, this clone is medium-sized (0.01 to 0.1%). The rearrangement joins TRBV19 to TRBJ2-7; 11 positions match TRBD2. The V segment lost 3 bases and the J segment 4 bases; nucleotides outside the gene matches: 5. The CDR3 consists of 15 residues. Germline-derived CDR1 and CDR2 are LNHDA and SQIVND (reference sequence). The CDR3 sequence is CASSIQTSGTYEQYF. CDR3 DNA: TGTGCCAGTAGTATTCAGACTAGCGGGACTTACGAGCAGTACTTC.

The CDR3 sequence: CASSVSGTGDGETQYF. In DNA, the CDR3 is TGTGCCAGCAGCGTCTCCGGGACAGGGGACGGGGAGACCCAGTACTTC. The chain has TRBV9 and TRBJ2-5; TRBD1 agrees at 10 bases. This CDR3 contains 16 residues. Germline V gene data show CDR1 as SGDLS and CDR2 as YYNGEE. V shed 2 bases, J shed 5 bases, and the junction held 9 bases outside the gene matches.